This T cell receptor (beta chain) is from a study of post-analysis software for immune sequencing data. For the study at large: The patients showed relapsing-remitting, secondary progressive and progressive-relapsing multiple sclerosis courses. Study-wide findings and caveats: Under F measure analysis, samples from one preparation batch co-clustered strongly. Normalized Chao1 diversity was significantly reduced in patients versus controls. In patients, about 5 TRBV segments were more frequent than in controls, with TRBV5-6, TRBV5-1 and TRBV20-1 among them.

Looked up from germline, CDR1 is MNHEY and CDR2 is SVGAGI. V was pared by 6 bases and J by 1 base, with 10 bases of the junction left unmatched. CDR3 length: 16 residues. A note on this clonotype: Its antigen is currently unknown.

Incorporated into the TCR beta cDNA libraries were unique molecular identifiers, which served to reduce PCR and sequencing biases. Via MiXCR, TCRdb re-called the PCR reads, giving one row per CDR3 protein. The table records roughly 800,000 distinct CDR3 sequences, 35% to 55% of them present only once. The specimen sequenced was blood. The chain is built from TRBV6-5 and TRBJ1-2, with 8 bases that match TRBD1. The clonotype originates from a girl aged 5-17 years with multiple sclerosis. The CDR3 loop is CASRMPRGRNNYGYTF. CDR3 DNA: TGTGCCAGCAGGATGCCCAGGGGGCGGAATAACTATGGCTACACCTTC.